The following is a T cell receptor (beta chain) sequence with its context. In the study's own analysis: Quantification of nucleated cells was approximated via reference gene primer amplification. Using immunoSEQ multiplex PCR, the repertoire was profiled, and TCRdb retains in-frame clones only, with some absent. The DNA gave D and trimming, while V, J and clone size come from that table. Among more than 400,000 clones listed, 80% to 90% were seen once. The ends were cut back, 7 bases at V and 6 bases at J, with 19 bases in the middle. The CDR3 runs to 14 residues. Germline loops: CDR1 SGHDT, CDR2 YYEEEE. The data originate from a study of blood T cell repertoires in COVID-19. Study context: Material from acute and convalescent COVID-19 was sourced from the United States, Italy and Spain.

The TCR originated in a human donor in a cohort sampled during active COVID-19. Source material: peripheral blood. J is TRBJ1-2 and V is TRBV5-6; D ambiguous. Here the CDR3 DNA reads TGTGCCAGCCGACCCCGGAGGGCAGGACATGGCTACACCTTC. This gives the protein CASRPRRAGHGYTF. Combining the CDR3 with reference TRBV5-6 and TRBJ1-2 gives the whole variable domain DAGVTQSPTHLIKTRGQQVTLRCSPKSGHDTVSWYQQALGQGPQFIFQYYEEEERQRGNFPDRFSGHQFPNYSSELNVNALLLGDSALYLCASRPRRAGHGYTFGSGTRLTVV.